The 21 T cell receptor beta chains below come from one sample, sequenced in a study of blood T cells in healthy people across ages. Using a J-beta primer mix together with a sample-barcoded 5' primer, a second PCR was run for about 7 to 12 cycles. TCRdb called the 5' RACE reads again in MiXCR, with one record for every CDR3 protein. The sample lists about 750,000 distinct CDR3 sequences, roughly 50% seen once, with approximately 40% in the top ten. Sequenced: blood. The source of these receptors is an elderly man in good health.

The chain is built from TRBV20-1 and TRBJ1-1, with 9 positions matching TRBD1. In germline, CDR1 is DFQATT, CDR2 SNEGSKA (reference sequence). CDR3 size: 13 residues. With V trimmed by 6 bases and J by 10 bases, 12 bases remained unmatched. The CDR3 DNA reads TGCAGTGCGGTGATAGGGACAGGGAGGACAGCTTTCTTT. Translation gives CSAVIGTGRTAFF.

This clonotype has more than one count but fewer than ten. The junction departs from germline at one end; a sequencing error may be responsible. The rearrangement uses TRBV5-1 and TRBJ2-5, with a weak D call TRBD1 (8 bases). The CDR3 covers 16 residues. Per germline, CDR1 SGHRS and CDR2 YFSETQ. The CDR3 loop reads CASRLGGTGGSETQYF. CDR3 bases: TGCGCCAGCAGATTGGGAGGGACAGGTGGATCAGAGACCCAGTACTTC.

This clonotype has only a few counts. The genes are TRBV28 and TRBJ2-4; D may be TRBD1 (5 bases). CDR3 length: 15 residues. The V end lost 2 bases, the J end lost 0 bases, and 8 bases lay between the germline ends. Germline assignment: CDR1 MDHEN and CDR2 SYDVKM. CDR3 sequence (DNA): TGTGCCAGCAGTTTAAGGGGAATAGCCAAAAACATTCAGTACTTC. Its translation: CASSLRGIAKNIQYF. Using reference TRBV28 and TRBJ2-4 for the parts outside the CDR3, the full variable domain is DVKVTQSSRYLVKRTGEKVFLECVQDMDHENMFWYRQDPGLGLRLIYFSYDVKMKEKGDIPEGYSVSREKKERFSLILESASTNQTSMYLCASSLRGIAKNIQYFGAGTRLSVL.

J is TRBJ2-4 and V is TRBV21-1. TRBV21-1 is marked as a pseudogene. The CDR3 is 15 residues long. CDR3 in amino acids: CASSPQRQVKNIQYF. As DNA, the CDR3 is TGTGCCAGCAGTCCACAGAGGCAGGTTAAAAACATTCAGTACTTC.

In nucleotides, the CDR3 is TGTGCCAGCAGCCCCTCCACGACAGGGACGAGGAGGGGTGAAAAACTGTTTTTT. It is translated as CASSPSTTGTRRGEKLFF. The rearrangement uses TRBV12-3 or TRBV12-4 and TRBJ1-4, with 7 bases that match TRBD1. The V gene end was trimmed by 6 bases and the J gene end by 7 bases; junction bases not matched to a gene: 20. The CDR3 sequence is 18 residues long.

This clonotype came up a few times. The chain is built from TRBV7-2 and TRBJ1-2; TRBD1 aligns across 7 bases. This CDR3 spans 16 amino acids. The J segment lost 0 bases and the V segment lost 5 bases, leaving 9 bases of the junction unmatched. CDR1 is SGHTA and CDR2 is FQGNSA in the germline V gene. The CDR3 region has the DNA TGTGCCAGCAGCCCAAGGGGGACAGTCGCTAACTATGGCTACACCTTC. Its translation is CASSPRGTVANYGYTF. Based on the CDR3 plus reference TRBV7-2 and TRBJ1-2, the full variable domain is GAGVSQSPSNKVTEKGKDVELRCDPISGHTALYWYRQSLGQGLEFLIYFQGNSAPDKSGLPSDRFSAERTGGSVSTLTIQRTQQEDSAVYLCASSPRGTVANYGYTFGSGTRLTVV.

The chain carries TRBV4-2 and TRBJ2-1; 8 bases align to TRBD2. The better agreement between TRBJ2-7 and the DNA end casts doubt on the J call. The CDR3 sequence is 19 residues long. Per the germline V gene, CDR1 is LGHNA and CDR2 is YNFKEQ. The CDR3 sequence is CASSQDPGRDSVRYNEQYF. The CDR3 DNA is TGTGCCAGCAGCCAAGATCCCGGGAGGGATAGCGTCCGCTACAATGAGCAGTACTTC.

The rearrangement uses TRBV3-1 and TRBJ2-2; maybe TRBD1 (5 bases). The CDR3 length is 17 residues. V was pared by 1 base and J by 6 bases, with 18 bases between. The germline V gene encodes CDR1 LGHDT and CDR2 YNNKEL (reference sequence). CDR3 bases: TGTGCCAGCAGCCAAGGGACATCCTTCTTTGGCGCCGGGGAGCTGTTTTTT. Translated, it gives CASSQGTSFFGAGELFF.

CDR3: CASSSGTSAQHRDAYF. The DNA for the CDR3 is TGTGCCAGCAGCTCCGGGACTAGCGCCCAGCACAGAGACGCGTATTTT. V is TRBV5-6 and J is TRBJ2-3; TRBD2 agrees at 10 bases. Germline CDR1 reads SGHDT; CDR2 reads YYEEEE. The V and J ends lost 3 bases and 14 bases, in that order; junction bases with no gene match: 18. This CDR3 region has 16 residues.

DNA for the CDR3: TGTGCCAGCAGCCCATGGAATCTAGCGGAAGATACGCAGTATTTT. This codes for CASSPWNLAEDTQYF. This rearrangement joins TRBV11-2 to TRBJ2-3, with 7 bases fitting TRBD2. V shed 5 bases and J 5 bases; nucleotides not matched to a gene: 10. CDR3 length equals 15 residues. Per the germline V gene, CDR1 is SGHAT and CDR2 is FQNNGV.

The chain joins TRBV11-1 to TRBJ2-1; TRBD2 agrees at 9 bases. This CDR3 has 16 residues. The ends lost 5 bases at V and 10 bases at J; junction bases unmatched: 15. The germline V gene encodes CDR1 SGHAT and CDR2 FQDESV (reference sequence). The CDR3 is CASSPRLADHSWEQFF. The CDR3 DNA is TGTGCCAGCAGCCCGCGACTAGCGGACCATTCATGGGAGCAGTTCTTC.

The gene calls are TRBV6-5 and TRBJ2-1, with 8 bases matching TRBD1. The V and J ends lost 2 bases and 12 bases, in that order; junction bases with no gene match: 9. The CDR3 has 14 residues. The germline CDR1 and CDR2 sequences are MNHEY and SVGAGI. The CDR3 DNA reads as TGTGCCAGCAGTTACGACCCCGGGACAGGAGGGCAGTTCTTC. It encodes CASSYDPGTGGQFF.

This sequence joins TRBV29-1 and TRBJ2-5; D gene uncertain. TRBJ2-7 explains the end of the DNA better; the J call may be wrong. CDR1 is SQVTM and CDR2 is ANQGSEA in the germline V gene. The CDR3 extends over 12 amino acids. CDR3 sequence reads: CSVGAGPYEQYF. CDR3 sequence (DNA): TGCAGCGTTGGGGCAGGCCCCTACGAGCAGTACTTC.

This clonotype turned up a few times. The CDR3 here is CAISEESGTRAFF. The CDR3 coding sequence is TGTGCCATCAGTGAGGAATCAGGGACACGAGCTTTCTTT. The V call is TRBV10-3, the J call TRBJ1-1; perhaps TRBD1 as D (6 bases). The CDR3 is 13 amino acids. V gave up 2 bases and J gave up 10 bases, with 14 bases separating them. Per the germline V gene, CDR1 is ENHRY and CDR2 is SYGVKD.

This chain connects TRBV20-1 to TRBJ2-7, with TRBD1 matching over 8 bases. The V gene's germline CDR1 is DFQATT and CDR2 SNEGSKA (reference sequence). With V trimmed by 3 bases and J by 6 bases, 7 bases remained unmatched. CDR3 size: 13 residues. The CDR3 DNA sequence: TGCAGTGCTAGGGGGGACAGGTTTGTCGAGCAGTACTTC. This gives the protein CSARGDRFVEQYF.

V usage is TRBV7-9 and J usage is TRBJ2-5; D ambiguous. The CDR3 covers 14 residues. Trimming cost V 2 bases and J 0 bases, with 7 bases left between them. From germline, CDR1 is SEHNR and CDR2 FQNEAQ (reference sequence). Here the CDR3 reads CASSLQAYQETQYF. The DNA for the CDR3 is TGTGCCAGCAGCTTACAGGCGTACCAAGAGACCCAGTACTTC.

The chain joins TRBV3-1 to TRBJ2-1, with 9 bases matching TRBD2. Germline CDR1 is LGHDT and CDR2 is YNNKEL (reference sequence). Trimming at V came to 5 bases and at J to 8 bases, leaving 16 bases not matched to a gene. The CDR3 has 17 residues. The CDR3 region is CASSDLWLAGDPDEQFF. The DNA for the CDR3 is TGTGCCAGCAGCGATCTTTGGTTAGCGGGAGATCCTGATGAGCAGTTCTTC.

The rearrangement uses TRBV14 and TRBJ2-7; a weak D match, TRBD1 (5 bases). Germline V CDR1 and CDR2: SGHDN, FVKESK. This CDR3 has 13 residues. V was shortened by 6 bases and J by 3 bases, with 12 bases between the two germline ends. The CDR3 loop is CASSIDRFYEQYF. The CDR3 DNA sequence: TGTGCCAGCAGTATAGACAGATTCTACGAGCAGTACTTC. The whole variable domain, filled in from reference TRBV14 and TRBJ2-7, reads EAGVTQFPSHSVIEKGQTVTLRCDPISGHDNLYWYRRVMGKEIKFLLHFVKESKQDESGMPNNRFLAERTGGTYSTLKVQPAELEDSGVYFCASSIDRFYEQYFGPGTRLTVT.

In the case of this clonotype: A read error may account for a junction end that differs from germline. The rearrangement links TRBV6-1 to TRBJ2-2, with 9 bases that match TRBD1. Germline CDR1 reads MNHNS; CDR2 reads SASEGT. This CDR3 has 17 amino acids. CDR3 sequence reads: CASSKATGGANTGELFF. CDR3 DNA sequence: TGTGCCAGCAGTAAAGCCACAGGGGGCGCTAACACCGGGGAGCTGTTTTTT.

The chain recombines TRBV5-1 with TRBJ2-1; TRBD2 matches 11 bases. Germline V CDR1 and CDR2: SGHRS, YFSETQ. The CDR3 loop spans 15 amino acids. V shed 5 bases and J 9 bases; nucleotides not matched to a gene: 10. CDR3 loop: CASSSLSGRAGEQFF. CDR3 DNA: TGCGCCAGCAGTTCCCTTAGCGGGAGGGCTGGTGAGCAGTTCTTC.

V and J are TRBV9 and TRBJ2-5; 12 positions match TRBD2. The assigned J gene may be wrong: the sequence end matches TRBJ2-7 better. Per germline, CDR1 SGDLS and CDR2 YYNGEE. The CDR3 is made up of 15 amino acids. CDR3 DNA sequence: TGTGCCAGCAGCGTAGGACTAGCGGGAGTCAACGAGCAGTACTTC. This gives the protein CASSVGLAGVNEQYF.